This TCR beta chain emerged from a study of Graves' ophthalmopathy and Graves' hyperthyroidism (dated by TCRdb to between 2018 and 2020). About the investigation overall: Peripheral blood samples were taken at the time of initial diagnosis, before any treatment was given. The study used signatures of the TCR beta repertoire to tell Graves' ophthalmopathy apart from Graves' hyperthyroidism and to predict which patients would progress to ophthalmopathy. To explore V-J signatures that separate ophthalmopathy from hyperthyroidism, a discovery set of about a hundred patients was enrolled, consisting of roughly 45 with ophthalmopathy and roughly 57 with stable hyperthyroidism. The approximately 90 discovery patients were divided at random into training and test sets in a 7:3 ratio. For independent validation, a separate cohort was made up of roughly 19 hyperthyroidism patients plus 17 patients who later progressed from hyperthyroidism to ophthalmopathy. Once sampling was done, hyperthyroidism patients were given methimazole at a starting dose of 30 mg daily, while ophthalmopathy patients were given high-dose intravenous methylprednisolone. In total, some 130 blood samples were TCR-sequenced: 40 to 45 ophthalmopathy, roughly 80 hyperthyroidism and roughly 17 hyperthyroidism-to-ophthalmopathy patients. In roughly 6 hyperthyroidism patients, the T-cell repertoires found in thyroid tissue were compared with those found in blood. Findings and caveats that apply to the study as a whole: In validation, the model predicted ophthalmopathy progression with about 71% sensitivity and about 73% specificity; roughly 11 predicted patients were CT-confirmed with GO in a median of approximately 6.5 months. Among expanded thyroid clonotypes with frequency above 0.001, most also showed up in blood, which suggests that blood repertoires may reflect the thyroid immune response. Sample size was not predetermined statistically, and investigators were not blinded to group allocation. In cross-validation, the 13-signature model distinguished ophthalmopathy from stable hyperthyroidism with about 88% sensitivity and just under 84% specificity, and in the test set the corresponding values were roughly 80% and 76%.

Hyperthyroidism was considered stable if no progression to ophthalmopathy occurred within 18 months of follow-up. Hyperthyroidism patients were newly diagnosed, with disease duration under 2 months, and aged 18 to 65 years. Patients with other autoimmune diseases, uncontrolled infections, pregnancy or lactation were excluded. Clinical symptoms, serum thyroxine, TRAb, thyroid ultrasound and orbital computed tomography formed the basis of the diagnosis. Ficoll-Paque density gradient centrifugation was used to isolate PBMCs from 8.5 to 10 ml of fresh peripheral blood. Trizol reagent was used to extract the total RNA, and its quality was then checked on an Agilent 2100 Bioanalyzer. For repertoire sequencing, TCR beta CDR3 regions were amplified from RNA transcripts. The first round was an RT-PCR using HTBI primers with the Qiagen OneStep RT-PCR kit, and this first round was followed by a second-round multiplex PCR, then size selection and purification. Libraries were sequenced paired-end with 100 bp reads on an Illumina HiSeq2000. Under the source paper's analysis protocol: SOAPnuke was used to process the reads, removing any read that contained adapters or uncalled bases, had a mean Phred below 15, or lacked an exact match to the constant primer or identifier. COPE v1.2.5 was used to merge high-quality paired reads. Clonotypes were defined as unique nucleotide sequences and were aligned to IMGT TRB V, D and J references using MiTCR v1.1. Analysis was restricted to V-J combinations with a frequency above 0.0001, which covered about 99% of repertoires. A TCR clonal expansion and chaos score per V-J combination was defined as the ratio of F50 clonal expansion to chaos observed in the TCRdist matrix. Welch's t-statistics and random forest were used to reduce the features to approximately 13 V-J combinations, which were then used as input to a naive Bayes classifier. The Morisita-Horn index was used to measure how similar the thyroid and blood repertoires were. TCRdb reprocessed the public reads (quality trimming at Q25 with fastp, clone calling with MiXCR) and kept in-frame beta chains. Each entry merges the rows of one CDR3 protein and shows their most common DNA and genes. TCRdb, not the original authors, processed these V and J calls. The sample includes about 620,000 distinct CDR3 sequences, with 22% observed a single time. The top ten constitute roughly 6.9% of the sample.

Regarding this clonotype: Its antigen is currently not known. The junction and the germline gene differ at one end; a read error may be behind it.

The CDR3 starts with the cysteine, ends with the phenylalanine, and has 11 residues. Only the CDR3 DNA is retained, 33 bases long and in frame from the first base. The germline V gene encodes CDR1 GTSNPN and CDR2 SVGIG (reference sequence). This chain is built from TRBV30 and TRBJ2-5; the D gene is perhaps TRBD1, on 5 matching bases. The sample consisted of peripheral blood. The TCR comes from a woman younger than 30 with stable Graves' hyperthyroidism. Some clones in this sample may be carry-over from other donors' samples. Donor details come from another sample of the same person, matched by shared clones. The CDR3 reads as follows: CTWTREETQYF. The nucleotide sequence reads TGCACCTGGACCAGGGAAGAGACCCAGTACTTC.